The clone carrying this T cell receptor beta chain was seen repeatedly, ten times or more. Its antigen is still unknown. This record comes from a study of post-analysis software for immune sequencing data. Study in general: Disease courses included relapsing-remitting, secondary progressive and progressive-relapsing multiple sclerosis. Study-wide results and limits: A few TRBV segments occurring more often in patients than controls included TRBV5-6, TRBV5-1 and TRBV20-1. When the samples were clustered directly with F measure, those that had been prepared in the same batch showed strong co-clustering.

Per germline, CDR1 SGHTA and CDR2 FQGNSA. The CDR3 loop spans 15 amino acids. V was shortened by 4 bases and J by 2 bases, with 13 bases between the two germline ends. TCR beta cDNA libraries had unique molecular identifiers. TCRdb passed the PCR reads through MiXCR, listing each CDR3 protein once. The top ten clones hold 3% to 4% of a sample with around 190,000 distinct CDR3 sequences, around 30% of them seen once. Material for sequencing was blood. The sequence was obtained from a girl younger than 18 with multiple sclerosis. The chain recombines TRBV7-2 with TRBJ2-3; D unresolved. In DNA form, the CDR3 reads TGTGCCAGCAGCTGGGCTCTTGCCCTCACAGATACGCAGTATTTT. Its protein is CASSWALALTDTQYF.